This T cell receptor beta chain was sequenced for a study of T cells in Graves' hyperthyroidism and ophthalmopathy (dated by TCRdb to the late 2010s). Describing the broader study: Peripheral blood samples were taken at initial diagnosis, before any treatment was given. To identify distinguishing TCR V-J signatures, a discovery cohort of some 100 patients was used, comprising approximately 40 with Graves' ophthalmopathy and around 57 with stable Graves' hyperthyroidism. Whether ophthalmopathy could be predicted prospectively was tested in an independent validation cohort made up of some 20 hyperthyroidism patients plus 17 patients who later progressed to ophthalmopathy. The approximately 90 discovery patients were randomly split 7:3 into training and test sets. Thyroid tissue and blood T-cell repertoires from six Graves' hyperthyroidism patients were also compared in the study. Following sampling, methimazole starting at 30 mg daily was given to hyperthyroidism patients, and high-dose intravenous methylprednisolone was given to ophthalmopathy patients. According to the paper, TCR Vbeta CDR3 sequencing was carried out on some 140 peripheral blood samples, which came from approximately 41 ophthalmopathy, about 75 hyperthyroidism and roughly 17 progressor patients.

The V end gives up 4 bases and the J end 0 bases, leaving 6 bases in the junction not matched to a gene. CDR3 length: 16 amino acids, cysteine to phenylalanine. The read is trimmed to its CDR3 DNA, 48 bases read in frame from base 1. Sequences KGHDR (CDR1) and SFDVKD (CDR2) are obtained from the germline V gene. Turning to this clonotype: The clone's antigen remains unknown. No quality values exist for individual bases; no much larger clone is one base distant.

Amplification of TCR beta CDR3 regions was carried out from RNA transcripts. The TCR CDR3 was subjected to a first round of RT-PCR using the HTBI primer set and the Qiagen OneStep RT-PCR kit. The libraries were constructed in a second round of multiplex PCR and then size-selected and purified. The libraries were sequenced on an Illumina HiSeq2000 using paired-end 100 bp reads. As for the original processing: SOAPnuke was used to process the raw data, throwing out any read that contained adapters or uncalled bases, had a mean Phred below 15, or lacked an exact constant-primer or identifier match. High-quality paired reads were merged using COPE v1.2.5, and each unique nucleotide sequence was defined as a clonotype. MiTCR v1.1 was used to align the clonotypes against IMGT TRBV, TRBD and TRBJ reference segments. Analysis was restricted to V-J combinations with a frequency above 0.0001, which covered 99.2% of repertoires. The TCS score was defined as F50 (clonal expansion) divided by E x V (chaos), with BLOSUM62-based TCRdist calculated between CDR3 peptides within each V-J. Welch's t-statistics and random forest reduced 500 to 650 V-J features to under 15, which were used in a naive Bayes classifier (R e1071). TCRdb reanalyzed the raw reads on its own, using fastp at Q25 for trimming and MiXCR for clone calling, and kept in-frame beta chains. Under each unique CDR3 protein, matching rows form one entry showing the most common genes and DNA. TCRdb's processing, not the authors', yielded these V and J calls. Here the sample has 500,000 to 650,000 distinct CDR3 sequences; about 15% occur a single time. The biggest ten clones account for approximately 12% of the sample.

Ophthalmopathy patients had moderately to severely active disease, with a Clinical Activity Score of 3 or more, a NOSPECS grade of 4 or more, and a disease duration of less than 3 months. Patients with uncontrolled infections, other autoimmune diseases, pregnancy or lactation were excluded. Diagnoses were based on clinical symptoms, serum thyroxine and TRAb, thyroid ultrasound and orbital computed tomography. PBMCs were isolated from approximately 10 ml of fresh peripheral blood by Ficoll-Paque density gradient centrifugation. Total RNA was extracted using Trizol reagent, and RNA quality was assessed on an Agilent 2100 Bioanalyzer. The paper's findings and limits, for the study overall: No statistical method was used to fix the sample size in advance, and group allocation was not hidden from the investigators. Ophthalmopathy was separated from stable hyperthyroidism by a 13 V-J signature model, with around 90% sensitivity and about 81% specificity obtained in cross-validation and 80%/75% obtained in testing. Most expanded thyroid clonotypes (frequency above 0.001) were also detected in blood, a finding suggesting that blood repertoires may reflect thyroid immune responses. In validation, the model predicted progression to ophthalmopathy with just under 71% sensitivity and roughly 75% specificity, a median of approximately 6.5 months before onset.

The chain uses TRBV24-1 and TRBJ2-3; 7 middle bases align to TRBD2. The source material was blood. The sequence was obtained from a woman aged 45-65 years with Graves' ophthalmopathy. The CDR3 region reads CATSDASGSSTDTQYF. The nucleotide sequence is given as TGTGCCACCAGTGACGCTAGCGGATCTAGCACAGATACGCAGTATTTT.